What follows are 29 T cell receptor beta chains derived from one specimen sequenced in a study of blood T cells in healthy people across ages. It was with a sample-barcoded 5' primer and a J-beta primer mix that a second PCR of about 7 to 12 cycles was run. Each CDR3 protein is one row after TCRdb ran MiXCR on the 5' RACE reads. Of around 1,700,000 distinct CDR3 sequences detected, roughly 27% appear once; the ten largest clones hold 7.7%. The source material was blood. These receptors originate from a woman aged 30 to 39 in good health.

At least ten counts were recorded for this clonotype. The rearrangement links TRBV5-6 to TRBJ2-7, with D possibly TRBD1 on 6 matching bases. V was shortened by 4 bases and J by 3 bases, with 14 bases between the two germline ends. The CDR3 covers 14 residues. Germline CDR1 reads SGHDT; CDR2 reads YYEEEE. The CDR3 spells CASSPPDSYYEQYF. The CDR3 coding sequence is TGTGCCAGCAGCCCTCCGGACAGCTACTACGAGCAGTACTTC.

This clonotype has a handful of counts. The chain is built from TRBV28 and TRBJ1-2; no clear D. Germline V gene lookup returns CDR1 MDHEN and CDR2 SYDVKM. V lost 4 bases, J lost 11 bases, and 20 bases lay in between. CDR3 length: 14 amino acids. The CDR3 protein is CASSSPPGVVQYTF. The CDR3 DNA reads as TGTGCCAGCAGTTCCCCACCGGGTGTGGTTCAATACACCTTC.

The CDR3 coding sequence is TGTGCCAGCAGCGGGCCACGGTCCGTGCCGACAACTAATGAAAAACTGTTTTTT. Amino acid sequence: CASSGPRSVPTTNEKLFF. The chain couples TRBV7-9 to TRBJ1-4; D is unresolved. Between the trimmed V and J ends, which lost 5 bases and 0 bases, there was a span of 19 bases. The CDR3 runs 18 residues. The germline gives CDR1 SEHNR, CDR2 FQNEAQ (reference sequence).

This clonotype was observed at least ten times. The gene calls are TRBV10-3 and TRBJ2-7, with TRBD1 matching 7 bases. The germline V gene has CDR1 ENHRY and CDR2 SYGVKD. Germline trimming cut 10 bases from V and 4 bases from J; bases unmatched to any gene: 10. The CDR3 runs to 13 residues. CDR3 sequence: CATTGTEKYEQYF. CDR3 DNA: TGTGCCACGACCGGGACAGAGAAATACGAGCAGTACTTC.

The chain couples TRBV15 to TRBJ1-5; no definite D call. Trimming took off 6 bases at V and 2 bases at J, with 11 bases between the two ends. Germline V CDR1 and CDR2: LNHNV, YYDKDF (reference sequence). CDR3 size: 14 residues. The CDR3 sequence is CATSSVDGNQPQHF. CDR3 sequence (DNA): TGTGCCACCAGTAGCGTCGACGGCAATCAGCCCCAGCATTTT.

This chain connects TRBV12-3 or TRBV12-4 to TRBJ1-2; D is uncertain. The CDR3 covers 14 residues. The V and J ends lost 6 bases and 4 bases respectively, with 15 bases between them. The CDR3: CASRDTEIGYGYTF. In nucleotides, the CDR3 is TGTGCCAGCAGGGATACGGAAATAGGCTATGGCTACACCTTC.

Written as DNA, the CDR3 is TGTGCCAGCAGTAAGACAGGGGTTAATGAAAAACTGTTTTTT. Protein product: CASSKTGVNEKLFF. The chain combines TRBV27 with TRBJ1-4; 8 positions match TRBD1. V was clipped by 5 bases and J by 4 bases; unmatched bases: 3. Germline V gene sequence: CDR1 MNHEY, CDR2 SMNVEV (reference sequence). This CDR3 region has 14 residues.

This clonotype showed up just a few times. The rearrangement links TRBV7-9 to TRBJ2-3; 8 nucleotides agree with TRBD2. V dropped 8 bases and J dropped 1; count of bases not matched to a gene: 5. Looked up from germline, CDR1 is SEHNR and CDR2 is FQNEAQ (reference sequence). This CDR3 spans 14 amino acids. CDR3 region: CASRPGGGTDTQYF. The CDR3 DNA follows: TGTGCCAGCCGTCCGGGAGGGGGCACAGATACGCAGTATTTT.

In the case of this clonotype: A junction end diverges from the germline sequence, so it may reflect a read error. The rearrangement joins TRBV7-2 to TRBJ2-3, with D perhaps matching TRBD1 or TRBD2 (5 bases each). CDR3 length: 15 residues. The germline CDR1 and CDR2 sequences are SGHTA and FQGNSA. The CDR3 loop is CASSPGGGPTDAQYF. Written as DNA, the CDR3 is TGTGCCAGCAGTCCCGGTGGGGGACCCACAGATGCGCAGTATTTT.

Worth noting for this clonotype: This may be a read error, as it is one base from a much larger clone. This chain connects TRBV12-3 or TRBV12-4 to TRBJ2-7, with D unresolved. This CDR3 spans 15 amino acids. The V end was cut by 7 bases, the J end by 2 bases, with 18 bases between. The CDR3 is CASNHHTPPPYEQYF. CDR3 coding DNA: TGTGCCAGCAACCACCACACTCCTCCTCCCTACGAGCAGTACTTC.

This chain links TRBV2 with TRBJ1-2; no clear D. From germline, CDR1 is SNHLY and CDR2 FYNNEI. This CDR3 region has 15 residues. V lost 3 bases, J lost 3 bases, and 14 bases lay in between. CDR3: CASSEVLAAHYGYTF. The DNA for the CDR3 is TGTGCCAGCAGTGAGGTACTTGCAGCCCACTATGGCTACACCTTC.

This clonotype was observed a few times. The rearrangement uses TRBV27 and TRBJ2-1; D is perhaps TRBD1 or TRBD2 (6 bases each). The length of the CDR3 is 15 residues. Germline loops: CDR1 MNHEY, CDR2 SMNVEV (reference sequence). V was clipped by 7 bases and J by 2 bases, with 15 bases between them. CDR3 sequence (DNA): TGTGCCAGCACCTCGGGGGCAGTAACCTACAATGAGCAGTTCTTC. Translation: CASTSGAVTYNEQFF.

There are a few counts of this clonotype. The rearrangement joins TRBV6-2 or TRBV6-3 to TRBJ1-5; D gene uncertain. V dropped 8 bases and J dropped 3 bases, with 11 bases sitting between them. The CDR3 totals 13 residues. From germline, CDR1 is MNHEY and CDR2 SVGEGT. CDR3 residues: CASRWGDNQPQHF. The DNA for the CDR3 is TGTGCCAGCCGTTGGGGAGACAATCAGCCCCAGCATTTT.

For this clonotype: Just one base apart from a much larger clone, this may be a read error. V and J are TRBV20-1 and TRBJ2-1; 11 bases agree with TRBD2. The CDR3 sequence is 15 residues long. Germline V gives CDR1 DFQATT, CDR2 SNEGSKA (reference sequence). CDR3 nucleotide sequence: TGCAGTGCTAGAGAACTAGCGGGAGCCTACAATGAGCGGTTCTTC. Amino acid sequence: CSARELAGAYNERFF.

This clonotype turned up a few times. The CDR3 DNA sequence: TGTGCCAGCAGCTTACGGGACAGGCAAAACACCGGGGAGCTGTTTTTT. This translates into CASSLRDRQNTGELFF. The chain combines TRBV7-2 with TRBJ2-2; 8 positions agree with TRBD1. V shed 2 bases and J 2 bases; nucleotides not matched to a gene: 4. Germline CDR1 reads SGHTA; CDR2 reads FQGNSA. This CDR3 is 16 amino acids long.

This clonotype was observed a handful of times. The chain joins TRBV12-3 or TRBV12-4 to TRBJ1-2; perhaps TRBD1 as D (6 bases). The CDR3 length is 15 residues. Trimming removed 1 base from V and 4 bases from J, with 13 bases in between. The CDR3 DNA follows: TGTGCCAGCAGTTTAGGGGGGCAGATTTCCTATGGCTACACCTTC. Protein: CASSLGGQISYGYTF.

There are many counts of this clonotype. The chain joins TRBV24-1 to TRBJ1-2; D is undetermined. The CDR3 runs 12 residues. In germline, CDR1 is KGHDR, CDR2 SFDVKD. V dropped 5 bases and J dropped 3 bases, with 6 bases sitting between them. As DNA, the CDR3 is TGTGCCACCAGTGTTGGTGACTATGGCTACACCTTC. This codes for CATSVGDYGYTF.

V gene TRBV12-3 or TRBV12-4 combines with J gene TRBJ2-2; TRBD1 aligns across 8 bases. The CDR3 consists of 16 residues. V was pared by 6 bases and J by 0 bases, with 6 bases of the junction left unmatched. DNA of the CDR3: TGTGCCAGCAGCCACGACAGGGGCCCGAACACCGGGGAGCTGTTTTTT. As protein: CASSHDRGPNTGELFF.

In this sample, this clonotype turned up many times. This rearrangement joins TRBV7-3 to TRBJ2-1, with 12 bases identical to TRBD2. With 6 bases clipped from V and 0 bases from J, the junction kept 9 bases outside the gene matches. The CDR3 spans 18 residues. Germline V gene sequence: CDR1 SGHTA, CDR2 FQGTGA. CDR3 sequence reads: CASRGLAGARDSYNEQFF. The CDR3 nucleotides are TGTGCCAGCAGGGGACTAGCGGGCGCCCGGGACTCCTACAATGAGCAGTTCTTC.

This clonotype was seen a few times. This chain connects TRBV29-1 to TRBJ1-2; D is unresolved. CDR3 length equals 9 residues. CDR1 is SQVTM and CDR2 is ANQGSEA in the germline V gene. V lost 3 bases, J lost 8 bases, and 4 bases lay in between. As DNA, the CDR3 is TGCAGCGTTGATAAAGGCTACACCTTC. It codes for CSVDKGYTF. The whole variable domain, remainder taken from reference TRBV29-1 and TRBJ1-2, is SAVISQKPSRDICQRGTSLTIQCQVDSQVTMMFWYRQQPGQSLTLIATANQGSEATYESGFVIDKFPISRPNLTFSTLTVSNMSPEDSSIYLCSVDKGYTFGSGTRLTVV.

For this clonotype: A junction end diverges from the germline sequence, so it may reflect a read error. The chain has TRBV4-1 and TRBJ2-5; D perhaps matches TRBD2 (5 bases). This CDR3 has 14 amino acids. Germline V gene sequence: CDR1 MGHRA, CDR2 YSYEKL. The CDR3 DNA sequence: TGCGCCGGCAGCTCCCAAGAGCGGCAAGAGACCCAGTACTTC. Translated: CAGSSQERQETQYF.

Concerning this clonotype itself: A much larger clone sits a single nucleotide away, making a read error possible. The chain couples TRBV29-1 to TRBJ2-5; D possibly uses TRBD1 or TRBD2 (6 bases each). CDR1 is SQVTM and CDR2 is ANQGSEA in the germline V gene. CDR3 length: 13 amino acids. Trimming shortened V by 6 bases and J by 11 bases, and 22 bases separated the two germline ends. The CDR3 DNA reads TGCAGCGTCCGAGGGGGGACAAAGGGTGAGCAGTACTTC. This gives the protein CSVRGGTKGEQYF.

This clonotype was detected only a few times. V and J are TRBV7-2 and TRBJ1-5, with a possible D match to TRBD1 (6 bases). Trimming took 0 bases from V and 7 from J, leaving 7 bases between them. Germline V lookup: CDR1 SGHTA, CDR2 FQGNSA. The CDR3 has 13 residues. The CDR3 DNA reads as TGTGCCAGCAGCTTAGCCGGACAGCAGCCCCAGCATTTT. Translating it yields CASSLAGQQPQHF.

The V call is TRBV20-1, the J call TRBJ2-1, with TRBD2 identical over 7 bases. V lost 7 bases and J lost 8; bases outside the gene matches: 17. The V gene's germline CDR1 is DFQATT and CDR2 SNEGSKA (reference sequence). The CDR3 has 15 amino acids. This CDR3 is CSVKSGTKGYDEQFF. In DNA, the CDR3 is TGCAGTGTCAAGTCCGGGACTAAAGGGTATGATGAGCAGTTCTTC.

This clonotype was seen many times. CDR3 region: CASSPTGGSNTQYF. CDR3 nucleotides: TGTGCCAGCAGTCCTACAGGGGGCTCTAATACGCAGTATTTT. V usage is TRBV7-2 and J usage is TRBJ2-3; the match to TRBD1 covers 9 bases. This CDR3 region has 14 residues. Germline lookup yields CDR1 SGHTA and CDR2 FQGNSA. After removal of 6 bases from V and 7 bases from J, the junction contained 8 bases not matched to a gene.

V usage is TRBV12-3 or TRBV12-4 and J usage is TRBJ2-3; TRBD2 aligns across 10 bases. The CDR3 consists of 15 residues. The V gene end was trimmed by 6 bases and the J gene end by 11 bases; junction bases not matched to a gene: 14. The CDR3 bases are TGTGCCAGCAGCCCTCCTAGCGGGAGAACAGATGTGCAGTATTTT. Amino acids: CASSPPSGRTDVQYF.

The J gene is TRBJ2-5, the V gene TRBV12-3 or TRBV12-4; D unresolved. Trimming removed 6 bases at V and 5 bases at J, with 16 bases between. The CDR3 contains 14 residues. The chain's CDR3 is CASRFGSGRETQYF. CDR3 coding DNA: TGTGCCAGCAGGTTTGGGTCAGGCCGGGAGACCCAGTACTTC.

This clonotype was seen only once. This rearrangement joins TRBV20-1 to TRBJ2-7; 8 nucleotides match TRBD2. CDR1 and CDR2 (germline): DFQATT, SNEGSKA (reference sequence). The CDR3 sequence is 15 residues long. J was trimmed by 0 bases and V by 1 base; bases with no gene match: 5. CDR3 region: CSARVSSGSSYEQYF. DNA of the CDR3: TGCAGTGCTAGAGTCTCTAGCGGGTCCTCCTACGAGCAGTACTTC.

This clonotype appeared a few times. The chain uses TRBV6-5 and TRBJ2-6, with D perhaps matching TRBD1 or TRBD2 (5 bases each). The CDR3 is 16 amino acids. Germline CDR1 and CDR2: MNHEY and SVGAGI. V lost 0 bases and J lost 2, with 8 bases in between. The CDR3 loop reads CASSYSGDAGANVLTF. The DNA of the CDR3 is TGTGCCAGCAGTTACTCGGGGGACGCTGGGGCCAACGTCCTGACTTTC.